This T cell receptor beta chain came from a study of blood T cell repertoires in COVID-19. Whole-study context: Acute and convalescent COVID-19 specimens originated in the United States, Italy and Spain. Nucleic acid was either cDNA or gDNA, and it came from T cells, B-cell-depleted T cells, or PBMCs.

Original methodology: Scientists estimated how many nucleated cells there were by amplifying reference gene primers. Some clones are missing from TCRdb's copy, which holds only in-frame ones; the method was immunoSEQ multiplex PCR. Clone size and V and J calls were adopted from that table, with D and trimming inferred from the DNA. The sample includes about 220,000 clones, less than 90% of them seen just once. The germline V gene encodes CDR1 SGDLS and CDR2 YYNGEE. The CDR3 has 14 amino acids. The V and J ends lost 2 bases and 0 bases respectively, with 8 bases between them. This receptor was taken from a man aged 35 to 55 with active or convalescent COVID-19. This chain links TRBV9 with TRBJ2-5; D might be TRBD2 (5 bases). Input material: peripheral blood. CDR3 in amino acids: CASSVDGDQETQYF. CDR3 sequence (DNA): TGTGCCAGCAGCGTCGACGGGGACCAAGAGACCCAGTACTTC.